This T cell receptor (beta chain) was identified during a study of early T cells in non-severe SARS-CoV-2 infection. The study's findings and limits: Matching results from VDJdb favored anti-spike CD8 responses, leaving private and CD4 specificities undetected.

This clonotype appeared a few times. Its antigen remains unknown. The germline V and J ends were trimmed by 5 bases and 7 bases, with 9 bases remaining between them. Germline V lookup: CDR1 SGHAT, CDR2 FQNNGV. This CDR3 spans 11 amino acids. The TCR library protocol was used to attach unique molecular identifiers. These identifiers were attached to individual cDNA molecules. A single record per CDR3 protein comes from TCRdb applying MiXCR to the 5' RACE reads. The table lists roughly 77,000 distinct CDR3 sequences, roughly 12% of them singletons. The source material was whole blood. This TCR derives from an adult who was a healthcare worker with PCR-confirmed SARS-CoV-2 infection or an uninfected control (not recorded which). The chain combines TRBV11-2 with TRBJ2-7, with no clear D. CDR3 sequence (DNA): TGTGCCAGCAGCGTGGTCCTGGAGCAGTACTTC. Amino acids: CASSVVLEQYF.